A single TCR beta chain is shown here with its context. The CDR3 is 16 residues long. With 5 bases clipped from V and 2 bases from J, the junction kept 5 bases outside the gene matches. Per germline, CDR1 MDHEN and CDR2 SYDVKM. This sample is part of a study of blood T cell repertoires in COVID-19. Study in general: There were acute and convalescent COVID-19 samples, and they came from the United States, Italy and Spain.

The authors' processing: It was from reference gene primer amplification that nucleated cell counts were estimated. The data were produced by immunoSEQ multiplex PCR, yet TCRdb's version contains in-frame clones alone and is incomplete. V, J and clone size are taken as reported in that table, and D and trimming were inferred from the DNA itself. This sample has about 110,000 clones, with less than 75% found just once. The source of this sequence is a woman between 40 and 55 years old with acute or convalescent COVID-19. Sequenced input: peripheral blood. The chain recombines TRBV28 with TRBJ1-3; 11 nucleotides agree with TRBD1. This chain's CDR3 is CASSPAGQGAGNTIYF. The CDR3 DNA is TGTGCCAGCAGTCCAGCGGGACAGGGGGCTGGAAACACCATATATTTT.